A selection of T cell receptor beta chains follows, all from one sample in a study of CD8+CD57+ T cells in acquired aplastic anemia. MiXCR was run by TCRdb on the reads, yielding one entry per CDR3 protein. Counted here are hundreds of thousands of distinct CDR3 sequences, about two thirds occurring once; the ten biggest clones make up 4%. The sequenced material came from sorted CD4+, CD8+, or CD8+CD57+ T cells (not recorded which) from PBMCs. Receptors originate from a human donor in good health, serving as a control. Both conserved end residues are part of each CDR3. D genes are given only for firm matches. Clone size appears in some rows only: once, few, many, or a class for an expanded clone.

len: 13
j_gene: TRBJ1-1
abundance: NA
v_gene: TRBV20-1
d_gene: NA
CDR3aa: CSVQRGRSTEAFF
CDR3nt: TGCAGTGTTCAGAGGGGTAGGAGCACTGAAGCTTTCTTT

len: 16
j_gene: TRBJ1-1
abundance: many
v_gene: TRBV7-2
d_gene: TRBD1
CDR3aa: CASSLVGTGSYTEAFF
CDR3nt: TGTGCCAGCAGCTTAGTAGGGACAGGGTCGTACACTGAAGCTTTCTTT

len: 16
j_gene: TRBJ2-7
abundance: NA
v_gene: TRBV6-2/TRBV6-3
d_gene: NA
CDR3aa: CAKIGIGQDRSYEQYF
CDR3nt: TGTGCCAAGATCGGGATAGGGCAGGATCGCTCCTACGAGCAGTACTTC

len: 14
j_gene: TRBJ1-2
abundance: NA
v_gene: TRBV5-1
d_gene: NA
CDR3aa: CASTRSDLRLGYTF
CDR3nt: TGCGCCAGCACCCGATCCGATTTACGGCTTGGCTACACCTTC

len: 12
j_gene: TRBJ1-2
abundance: NA
v_gene: TRBV20-1
d_gene: TRBD1
CDR3aa: CSAKGQNYGYTF
CDR3nt: TGCAGTGCTAAGGGACAGAACTATGGCTACACCTTC

len: 14
j_gene: TRBJ1-1
abundance: NA
v_gene: TRBV15
d_gene: NA
CDR3aa: CATSRARANTEAFF
CDR3nt: TGTGCCACCAGCAGAGCGAGGGCGAACACTGAAGCATTTTTT

len: 13
j_gene: TRBJ2-7
abundance: NA
v_gene: TRBV6-1
d_gene: TRBD1
CDR3aa: CASRPGQGHEQYF
CDR3nt: TGTGCCAGCAGGCCGGGACAGGGGCACGAGCAGTACTTC

len: 14
j_gene: TRBJ1-2
abundance: NA
v_gene: TRBV29-1
d_gene: TRBD1
CDR3aa: CSSPRQGAFYGYTF
CDR3nt: TGCAGCTCACCACGTCAGGGGGCCTTCTATGGCTACACCTTC

len: 17
j_gene: TRBJ2-3
abundance: many
v_gene: TRBV18
d_gene: NA
CDR3aa: CASSPPSGGRKTDTQYF
CDR3nt: TGTGCCAGCTCACCACCGTCGGGCGGGCGTAAGACAGATACGCAGTATTTT

len: 16
j_gene: TRBJ1-3
abundance: once
v_gene: TRBV7-2
d_gene: NA
CDR3aa: CASSLGTSYKEQFIYF
CDR3nt: TGTGCCAGCAGCCTCGGGACTTCCTACAAAGAGCAGTTCATATATTTT